Below are 32 T cell receptor beta chains sequenced from a single sample in a study of blood T cell repertoires in COVID-19. Generated by immunoSEQ multiplex PCR, the TCRdb table keeps only in-frame clones and is missing some. Among about 200,000 clones listed, approximately 80% were seen once. The sequencing input was peripheral blood. Receptors originate from a woman over 75 with COVID-19, enrolled during active disease.

This chain joins TRBV19 and TRBJ2-1, with TRBD2 matching 8 bases. Germline CDR1 and CDR2: LNHDA and SQIVND (reference sequence). The V segment lost 0 bases and the J segment 6 bases; nucleotides outside the gene matches: 7. The CDR3 contains 16 residues. CDR3 amino acids: CASSIEPGLGSNEQFF. In DNA form, the CDR3 reads TGTGCCAGTAGTATAGAACCGGGACTAGGGTCCAATGAGCAGTTCTTC.

The J gene is TRBJ1-2, the V gene TRBV2; possible D gene TRBD1, 5 bases. V shed 6 bases and J shed 4 bases, with 15 bases lying between them. CDR1 and CDR2 from the germline V gene are SNHLY and FYNNEI. CDR3 size: 14 residues. In DNA, the CDR3 is TGTGCCAGCAGCCCACTACAGGCCTTCTATGGCTACACCTTC. Translation: CASSPLQAFYGYTF.

The genes are TRBV5-1 and TRBJ2-2; D is undetermined. The CDR3 is 14 residues long. V lost 0 bases, J lost 2 bases, and 5 bases lay in between. Germline V lookup: CDR1 SGHRS, CDR2 YFSETQ. The CDR3 DNA is TGCGCCAGCAGCTTGGCTAGAAACACCGGGGAGCTGTTTTTT. Translating it yields CASSLARNTGELFF.

The V call is TRBV5-1, the J call TRBJ2-7; 11 bases are shared with TRBD2. The CDR3 is 15 amino acids. The junction had 5 bases not matched to a gene; V was cut back by 4 bases and J by 2 bases. Germline V lookup: CDR1 SGHRS, CDR2 YFSETQ. The chain's CDR3 is CASSLTSGSTYEQYF. In DNA, the CDR3 is TGCGCCAGCAGCCTAACTAGCGGGAGTACCTACGAGCAGTACTTC.

V usage is TRBV15 and J usage is TRBJ1-1; no clear D gene. V dropped 0 bases and J dropped 3 bases, with 8 bases sitting between them. Germline values: CDR1 LNHNV, CDR2 YYDKDF (reference sequence). The CDR3 contains 14 residues. CDR3 in DNA: TGTGCCACCAGCAGAGATCATGGAGACACTGAAGCTTTCTTT. Its protein is CATSRDHGDTEAFF.

About this clone: Other DNA sequences from this sample encode an identical CDR3 as well. The J gene is TRBJ2-3, the V gene TRBV19, with a weak D call TRBD2 (5 bases). Germline V gives CDR1 LNHDA, CDR2 SQIVND (reference sequence). The CDR3 spans 13 residues. V was trimmed by 3 bases and J by 6 bases, leaving 10 bases between them. In DNA, the CDR3 is TGTGCCAGTAGTATCGGAGGCGCGGATACGCAGTATTTT. It yields the protein CASSIGGADTQYF.

This sequence joins TRBV10-2 and TRBJ1-5, with D possibly TRBD1 on 6 matching bases. The CDR3 extends over 15 amino acids. Trimming shortened V by 2 bases and J by 5 bases, and 13 bases separated the two germline ends. In germline, CDR1 is WSHSY, CDR2 SAAADI. The CDR3 here is CASSEIVGAYQPQHF. The CDR3 coding sequence is TGCGCCAGCAGTGAGATCGTGGGGGCCTATCAGCCCCAGCATTTT.

This clone has a single count. The chain couples TRBV6-5 to TRBJ2-7, with unresolved D. V was trimmed by 6 bases and J by 2 bases, leaving 11 bases between them. CDR1 is MNHEY, CDR2 SVGAGI, per germline. There are 13 residues in the CDR3. The CDR3 spells CASRSHGPYEQYF. In nucleotides, the CDR3 is TGTGCCAGCAGAAGCCACGGTCCCTACGAGCAGTACTTC.

The sample holds one count of this clone. This chain uses TRBV3-1 (or the pseudogene TRBV3-2) with TRBJ1-3; D is unclear. V was clipped by 8 bases and J by 1 base, with 24 bases between them. Germline V gives CDR1 LGHDT, CDR2 YNNKEL (reference sequence). This CDR3 has 18 amino acids. The CDR3 loop reads CASGYPHVGRVSGNTIYF. CDR3 nucleotide sequence: TGTGCCAGCGGGTATCCCCATGTGGGGAGAGTATCTGGAAACACCATATATTTT.

The rearrangement joins TRBV11-2 to TRBJ2-3; 7 nucleotides align to TRBD2. From germline, CDR1 is SGHAT and CDR2 FQNNGV. The CDR3 is made up of 16 amino acids. V trimming: 3 bases; J trimming: 4 bases; junction bases outside the gene matches: 10. The CDR3 nucleotides are TGTGCCAGCAGCTTGTCGGGCGGGAGTGCCCCAGATACGCAGTATTTT. Its translation is CASSLSGGSAPDTQYF.

This clone was seen a single time. The chain uses TRBV6-6 and TRBJ1-2, with a weak D call TRBD1 (5 bases). Germline V gene lookup returns CDR1 MNHNY and CDR2 SVGAGI (reference sequence). The CDR3 runs 13 residues. The V gene lost 5 bases and the J gene lost 1 base, with 8 bases spanning the gap. CDR3 DNA sequence: TGTGCCAGCAGTCTACAGGTTAACTATGGCTACACCTTC. Translating gives CASSLQVNYGYTF.

This rearrangement joins TRBV3-1 (or the pseudogene TRBV3-2) to TRBJ2-1, with 7 bases that match TRBD2. CDR1 LGHDT and CDR2 YNNKEL come from the germline V gene (reference sequence). This CDR3 has 14 amino acids. V gave up 1 base and J gave up 9 bases; unmatched junction bases: 6. The CDR3 DNA reads TGTGCCAGCAGCCAAGTGGGGACTATCGGTGAGCAGTTCTTC. Translating it yields CASSQVGTIGEQFF.

This rearrangement joins TRBV27 to TRBJ1-1; D gene ambiguous. CDR1 is MNHEY and CDR2 is SMNVEV in the germline V gene (reference sequence). This CDR3 contains 15 residues. Trimming shortened V by 6 bases and J by 5 bases, and 19 bases separated the two germline ends. The CDR3 nucleotides read TGTGCCAGCAGCCCTCTCCGGTACTCTAAAACTGAAGCTTTCTTT. It yields the protein CASSPLRYSKTEAFF.

This clone was observed once. V and J are TRBV7-3 and TRBJ2-1; TRBD1 is a possible D gene (5 bases). CDR3 size: 11 residues. Trimming cost V 4 bases and J 10 bases, with 8 bases left between them. The germline V gene encodes CDR1 SGHTA and CDR2 FQGTGA. CDR3 nucleotide sequence: TGTGCCAGCAGCTCAGGGTCGGAGCAGTTCTTC. Translation: CASSSGSEQFF. The complete variable domain, with remaining parts taken from reference TRBV7-3 and TRBJ2-1, reads GAGVSQTPSNKVTEKGKYVELRCDPISGHTALYWYRQSLGQGPEFLIYFQGTGAADDSGLPNDRFFAVRPEGSVSTLKIQRTERGDSAVYLCASSSGSEQFFGPGTRLTVL.

This clone was seen a handful of times. This chain connects TRBV14 to TRBJ1-2; D call uncertain. Per the germline V gene, CDR1 is SGHDN and CDR2 is FVKESK. The CDR3 sequence is 13 residues long. Trimming cost V 5 bases and J 2 bases, with 9 bases left between them. The chain's CDR3 is CASSSGNNYGYTF. The CDR3 coding sequence is TGTGCCAGCAGCTCCGGGAACAACTATGGCTACACCTTC.

Concerning this clone itself: Germline is not matched at one junction end, which may reflect a read error. The CDR3 DNA follows: TGTGCCAGCAGTTCCATCGGGGGGGGCCAAAAGACCCAGTACTTC. This codes for CASSSIGGGQKTQYF. V gene TRBV6-6 combines with J gene TRBJ2-5; 8 bases map to TRBD2. The CDR3 runs 15 residues. Germline assignment: CDR1 MNHNY and CDR2 SVGAGI (reference sequence).

This chain joins TRBV7-9 and TRBJ2-1, with a weak D call TRBD2 (7 bases). The germline CDR1 and CDR2 sequences are SEHNR and FQNEAQ (reference sequence). V lost 5 bases and J lost 6, with 20 bases in between. The CDR3 totals 16 residues. Here the CDR3 DNA reads TGTGCCAGCAGCGGGGTGAGGGCGGGGGCGCTCAATGAGCAGTTCTTC. It codes for CASSGVRAGALNEQFF.

The chain couples TRBV2 to TRBJ2-2, with 10 bases fitting TRBD2. Germline V gene sequence: CDR1 SNHLY, CDR2 FYNNEI. V gave up 2 bases and J gave up 5 bases; unmatched junction bases: 5. The CDR3 sequence is 16 residues long. The CDR3, as DNA: TGTGCCAGCAGTGAAAGTAGCGGGGGGCGAACCGGGGAGCTGTTTTTT. Translating gives CASSESSGGRTGELFF.

CDR3 sequence reads: CASSLDPVPGTEAFF. CDR3 in DNA: TGTGCCAGCAGCTTAGATCCGGTACCAGGCACTGAAGCTTTCTTT. The chain uses TRBV7-2 and TRBJ1-1; D is uncertain. This CDR3 is 15 amino acids long. Germline V lookup: CDR1 SGHTA, CDR2 FQGNSA. Trimming took off 1 base at V and 4 bases at J, with 13 bases between the two ends.

This clone was seen a few times. The chain joins TRBV10-2 to TRBJ2-5; D remains unclear. The CDR3 consists of 14 residues. Germline V gene data show CDR1 as WSHSY and CDR2 as SAAADI. The V end lost 3 bases, the J end lost 5 bases, and 13 bases lay between the germline ends. The CDR3 sequence is CASSDNLAGETQYF. DNA for the CDR3: TGCGCCAGCAGTGATAATCTGGCCGGGGAGACCCAGTACTTC.

V is TRBV14 and J is TRBJ2-7; D is uncertain. Germline V gene lookup returns CDR1 SGHDN and CDR2 FVKESK. V was trimmed by 1 base and J by 7 bases, leaving 11 bases between them. This CDR3 contains 13 residues. This chain's CDR3 is CASSQVVGKEQYF. For the CDR3, the DNA is TGTGCCAGCAGCCAAGTAGTCGGTAAGGAGCAGTACTTC.

The chain combines TRBV13 with TRBJ2-5; tentative D call: TRBD1 (5 bases). Germline lookup yields CDR1 PRHDT and CDR2 FYEKMQ (reference sequence). The CDR3 is 14 amino acids. With 0 bases removed from V and 5 bases from J, the gap between germline ends came to 10 bases. Here the CDR3 DNA reads TGTGCCAGCAGCTTAGGCTCTCCAGGGGAGACCCAGTACTTC. Translating gives CASSLGSPGETQYF. The variable domain in full, completed from reference TRBV13 and TRBJ2-5, reads AAGVIQSPRHLIKEKRETATLKCYPIPRHDTVYWYQQGPGQDPQFLISFYEKMQSDKGSIPDRFSAQQFSDYHSELNMSSLELGDSALYFCASSLGSPGETQYFGPGTRLLVL.

The rearrangement uses TRBV14 and TRBJ1-2, with TRBD1 as a possible D gene (5 bases). CDR3 length equals 14 residues. Deletions cut 2 bases from V and 7 bases from J, with 14 bases between. Germline V gene lookup returns CDR1 SGHDN and CDR2 FVKESK. Here the CDR3 DNA reads TGTGCCAGCAGCCAAATGGAGGGGACGGGTGGCTACACCTTC. Amino acids: CASSQMEGTGGYTF. The whole variable domain, filled in from reference TRBV14 and TRBJ1-2, reads EAGVTQFPSHSVIEKGQTVTLRCDPISGHDNLYWYRRVMGKEIKFLLHFVKESKQDESGMPNNRFLAERTGGTYSTLKVQPAELEDSGVYFCASSQMEGTGGYTFGSGTRLTVV.

This chain joins TRBV11-3 and TRBJ2-5, with D unresolved. V was pared by 3 bases and J by 8 bases, with 16 bases between. The CDR3 sequence is 14 residues long. CDR1 is SGHNT, CDR2 YENEEA, per germline. The CDR3 region is CASSFHMAVCTQYF. In nucleotides, the CDR3 is TGTGCCAGCAGCTTCCATATGGCGGTGTGTACCCAGTACTTC.

This clone appeared a few times. This chain connects TRBV11-2 to TRBJ2-1; D might be TRBD1 (5 bases). Trimming cost V 8 bases and J 4 bases, with 6 bases left between them. This CDR3 comprises 11 residues. The V gene's germline CDR1 is SGHAT and CDR2 FQNNGV. CDR3 DNA sequence: TGTGCCAGCGGGGCATACAATGAGCAGTTCTTC. Translated, it gives CASGAYNEQFF.

This clone was picked up many times. The rearrangement joins TRBV5-5 to TRBJ2-7; D is perhaps TRBD2 (6 bases). Trimming removed 1 base from V and 3 bases from J, with 11 bases in between. This CDR3 comprises 14 residues. Germline-derived CDR1 and CDR2 are SGHKS and YYEKEE (reference sequence). DNA for the CDR3: TGTGCCAGCAGCTTGTTGGGCGGGAACTACGAGCAGTACTTC. Translation gives CASSLLGGNYEQYF.

Comment on this clone: The identical CDR3 is also encoded by other nucleotide sequences in the sample. The gene calls are TRBV19 and TRBJ1-1; possible D gene TRBD1, 5 bases. The CDR3 length is 13 residues. From germline, CDR1 is LNHDA and CDR2 SQIVND (reference sequence). V shed 4 bases and J shed 4 bases, with 10 bases lying between them. CDR3 loop: CASSTQGGTEAFF. CDR3 nucleotides: TGTGCCAGTAGTACGCAGGGAGGCACTGAAGCTTTCTTT.

This chain joins TRBV2 and TRBJ1-4; D call uncertain. The CDR3 is 13 amino acids. V was clipped by 7 bases and J by 0 bases, with 6 bases between them. Germline loops: CDR1 SNHLY, CDR2 FYNNEI. CDR3: CASKRATNEKLFF. The CDR3 DNA is TGTGCCAGCAAAAGAGCAACTAATGAAAAACTGTTTTTT. The entire variable domain, with the rest obtained from reference TRBV2 and TRBJ1-4, is as follows: EPEVTQTPSHQVTQMGQEVILRCVPISNHLYFYWYRQILGQKVEFLVSFYNNEISEKSEIFDDQFSVERPDGSNFTLKIRSTKLEDSAMYFCASKRATNEKLFFGSGTQLSVL.

The chain couples TRBV2 to TRBJ1-2, with D possibly TRBD1 on 5 matching bases. Germline values: CDR1 SNHLY, CDR2 FYNNEI. Trimming pared 4 bases from V and 4 bases from J, leaving 7 bases between. CDR3 length: 12 amino acids. The CDR3 nucleotides read TGTGCCAGCAGTGGAGACAGCTATGGCTACACCTTC. Protein: CASSGDSYGYTF.

J is TRBJ2-3 and V is TRBV7-2, with 10 bases lining up with TRBD2. Germline values: CDR1 SGHTA, CDR2 FQGNSA. This CDR3 spans 14 amino acids. The J segment lost 4 bases and the V segment lost 6 bases, leaving 4 bases of the junction unmatched. CDR3 nucleotides: TGTGCCAGCAGAGCGGGGGGGCCGGCAGATACGCAGTATTTT. Translated: CASRAGGPADTQYF.

This clone has only a few counts. The rearrangement uses TRBV18 and TRBJ1-3; no firm D call. Trimming shortened V by 1 base and J by 2 bases, and 12 bases separated the two germline ends. This CDR3 comprises 16 residues. Germline V gene sequence: CDR1 KGHSH, CDR2 LQKENI. In DNA, the CDR3 is TGTGCCAGCTCACCACTCTCCGGGGATCCTGGAAACACCATATATTTT. Its protein is CASSPLSGDPGNTIYF.

The chain is built from TRBV3-1 (or the pseudogene TRBV3-2) and TRBJ2-1, with D maybe TRBD1 (5 bases). Per the germline V gene, CDR1 is LGHDT and CDR2 is YNNKEL (reference sequence). The CDR3 contains 13 residues. The V end was cut by 4 bases, the J end by 7 bases, with 11 bases between. The CDR3 protein is CASSRGRVNEQFF. CDR3 DNA sequence: TGTGCCAGCAGCCGGGGCCGAGTTAATGAGCAGTTCTTC.